The 12 T cell receptor beta chains below come from one sample, sequenced in a study of T cells after yellow fever vaccination. One entry per CDR3 protein, called by TCRdb with MiXCR from the 5' RACE reads. The sample holds about 300,000 distinct CDR3 sequences, around 6.8% seen once. The source material was PBMCs, sampled roughly seven weeks after the first yellow fever vaccination. Every receptor here comes from a man aged 18-30 years who received the YFV17D yellow fever vaccine.

V usage is TRBV9 and J usage is TRBJ2-7; D might be TRBD1 (6 bases). V lost 0 bases and J lost 3, with 13 bases in between. Germline-derived CDR1 and CDR2 are SGDLS and YYNGEE. The CDR3 consists of 15 residues. CDR3 DNA: TGTGCCAGCAGCGTAGGCTTGGACAGAAACTACGAGCAGTACTTC. It codes for CASSVGLDRNYEQYF.

This clonotype came up many times. This chain links TRBV7-3 with TRBJ2-2; no clear D gene. The germline V gene has CDR1 SGHTA and CDR2 FQGTGA. The CDR3 is 13 amino acids. V lost 5 bases and J lost 6, with 10 bases in between. The CDR3 DNA reads as TGTGCCAGCAGCCGACCCCATTCCGGGGAGCTGTTTTTT. This gives the protein CASSRPHSGELFF.

A remark on this clonotype: A much larger clone differs from this one at a single base, so this may be a read error. The chain employs TRBV20-1 and TRBJ2-7; D could derive from TRBD1 or TRBD2 (7 bases each). This CDR3 has 14 residues. Germline loops: CDR1 DFQATT, CDR2 SNEGSKA (reference sequence). CDR3 in DNA: TGCAGTGCTAGAGTTCCAGGGGGGGGATACGAGCTGTACTTC. It yields the protein CSARVPGGGYELYF.

The chain is built from TRBV2 and TRBJ2-1; D uncertain. Trimming stripped 6 bases from V and 8 bases from J, with 11 bases between. This CDR3 comprises 12 residues. CDR1 and CDR2 (germline): SNHLY, FYNNEI. CDR3 coding DNA: TGTGCCAGCAGCCGATTGGGATATGAGCAGTTCTTC. This translates into CASSRLGYEQFF.

This chain links TRBV10-3 with TRBJ1-3; D may be TRBD1 (6 bases). Trimming pared 4 bases from V and 1 base from J, leaving 8 bases between. The CDR3 runs 14 residues. Germline values: CDR1 ENHRY, CDR2 SYGVKD. Here the CDR3 DNA reads TGTGCCATCAGTGGGACAGCGTCTGGAAACACCATATATTTT. As protein: CAISGTASGNTIYF.

CDR3 region: CASSRPGQGTDTQYF. In nucleotides, the CDR3 is TGTGCCAGCAGCCGGCCGGGACAGGGCACAGATACGCAGTATTTT. V gene TRBV5-6 combines with J gene TRBJ2-3; 8 positions match TRBD1. With 4 bases clipped from V and 1 base from J, the junction kept 5 bases outside the gene matches. This CDR3 spans 15 amino acids. Germline V gives CDR1 SGHDT, CDR2 YYEEEE.

This clonotype showed up just a few times. The rearrangement uses TRBV5-1 and TRBJ2-7, with TRBD1 as a possible D gene (5 bases). Germline CDR1 reads SGHRS; CDR2 reads YFSETQ. The CDR3 contains 19 residues. The germline V and J ends were trimmed by 4 bases and 0 bases, with 26 bases remaining between them. Written as DNA, the CDR3 is TGCGCCAGCAGCCGACCCAAAAGACCAACAGGCGAGAGCTCCTACGAGCAGTACGTC. Its translation: CASSRPKRPTGESSYEQYV.

The chain is built from TRBV5-4 and TRBJ2-7; TRBD1 is a possible D gene (6 bases). The CDR3 covers 15 residues. CDR1 and CDR2 from the germline V gene are SGHNT and YYREEE (reference sequence). The V end was cut by 4 bases, the J end by 5 bases, with 19 bases between. For the CDR3, the DNA is TGTGCCAGCAGCCCCTACCCGACAGGCCGCGACGAGCAGTACGTC. It yields the protein CASSPYPTGRDEQYV.

The chain recombines TRBV20-1 with TRBJ2-1; 9 nucleotides line up with TRBD2. Germline-derived CDR1 and CDR2 are DFQATT and SNEGSKA (reference sequence). V dropped 1 base and J dropped 0; count of bases not matched to a gene: 4. There are 16 residues in the CDR3. CDR3 DNA: TGCAGTGCTAGAGTTAGCGGGGGTGGCTCCTACAATGAGCAGTTCTTC. The encoded protein is CSARVSGGGSYNEQFF.

The rearrangement uses TRBV7-6 and TRBJ2-5; 12 bases match TRBD1. The CDR3 has 15 residues. CDR1 and CDR2 from the germline V gene are SGHVS and FNYEAQ. Germline trimming cut 5 bases from V and 4 bases from J; bases unmatched to any gene: 5. The CDR3 bases are TGTGCCAGCAGCAAATGGGACAGGGGGCGAGAGACCCAGTACTTC. As protein: CASSKWDRGRETQYF.

This clonotype was detected a few times. V gene TRBV9 combines with J gene TRBJ2-3; unclear D gene. Germline CDR1 and CDR2: SGDLS and YYNGEE. This CDR3 is 13 amino acids long. Trimming left V 0 bases short and J 12 bases short, with 14 bases between. In DNA, the CDR3 is TGTGCCAGCAGCGTAGAGAGGAAGGCAGAACAGTATTTT. Protein product: CASSVERKAEQYF.

Many counts were recorded for this clonotype. This chain links TRBV5-1 with TRBJ1-1, with a possible D match to TRBD1 (6 bases). This CDR3 comprises 14 residues. Trimming pared 3 bases from V and 5 bases from J, leaving 14 bases between. Per the germline V gene, CDR1 is SGHRS and CDR2 is YFSETQ. The CDR3 loop is CASSSNPGATEAFF. In DNA form, the CDR3 reads TGCGCCAGCAGCTCCAATCCGGGGGCGACTGAAGCTTTCTTT.